What follows is one T cell receptor beta chain and its context. Assay used: immunoSEQ multiplex PCR; TCRdb lists only in-frame clones, some missing. This sample yields some 240,000 clones, of which around three quarters are seen a single time; approximately 6.6% belongs to the top ten. Trimming removed 3 bases at V and 1 base at J, with 20 bases between. The CDR3 contains 17 residues. CDR1 and CDR2 from the germline V gene are SGHRS and YFSETQ. This sample was included in a study of blood T cell repertoires in COVID-19. The sequence came from a woman aged 70-85 years with acute or convalescent COVID-19. V usage is TRBV5-1 and J usage is TRBJ2-7, with D possibly being TRBD1 (7 bases). Sequencing was carried out using peripheral blood. The DNA for the CDR3 is TGCGCCAGCAGCTCCAGCCCAGGGGGGCGTTCTTCCTACGAGCAGTACTTC. Its protein product is CASSSSPGGRSSYEQYF. The whole variable domain, filled in from reference TRBV5-1 and TRBJ2-7, reads KAGVTQTPRYLIKTRGQQVTLSCSPISGHRSVSWYQQTPGQGLQFLFEYFSETQRNKGNFPGRFSGRQFSNSRSEMNVSTLELGDSALYLCASSSSPGGRSSYEQYFGPGTRLTVT.